This T cell receptor beta chain originates from a study of cytomegalovirus exposure and HLA in healthy donors. For the study at large: Out of 398 genotyped donors, around 80% belonged to the Caucasian-associated ancestry cluster.

Study-wide points: TCR sequences were mostly rare, though some public TCRs occurred in many donors. The HLA-A and HLA-B alleles of most subjects were reportedly predicted accurately from TCR beta sequences. Cytomegalovirus association was listed for approximately 150 TCR beta chains.

With 60 Vbeta and 13 Jbeta primers, the PCR was carried out. Sequencing used immunoSEQ multiplex PCR; TCRdb keeps in-frame clones, though not all of them. The sample yields about 130,000 clones, more than 60% seen once. This clone was found once. The antigen remains undetermined. Looked up from germline, CDR1 is SGHTA and CDR2 is FQGTGA. Unmatched junction bases numbered 4, after V lost 1 base and J lost 7 bases. The CDR3 has 15 amino acids. This sequence joins TRBV7-3 and TRBJ1-6, with 7 bases fitting TRBD1. This clonotype originated in a woman between 55 and 75 years old in good health and CMV-seropositive. Specimen: PBMCs. The CDR3 here is CASSLSGTANSPLHF. DNA of the CDR3: TGTGCCAGCAGCTTAAGCGGGACAGCAAATTCACCCCTCCACTTT.